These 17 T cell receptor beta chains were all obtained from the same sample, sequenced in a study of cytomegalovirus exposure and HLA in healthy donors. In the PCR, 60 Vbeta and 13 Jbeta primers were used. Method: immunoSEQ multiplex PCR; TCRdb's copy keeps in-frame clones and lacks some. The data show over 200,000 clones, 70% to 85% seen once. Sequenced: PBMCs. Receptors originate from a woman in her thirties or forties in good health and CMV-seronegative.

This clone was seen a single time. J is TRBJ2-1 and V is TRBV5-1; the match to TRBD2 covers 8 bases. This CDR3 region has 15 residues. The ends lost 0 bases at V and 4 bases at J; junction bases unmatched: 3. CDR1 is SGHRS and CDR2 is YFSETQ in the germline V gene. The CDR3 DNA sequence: TGCGCCAGCAGCTTGGTCGGGGGGGTGTACAATGAGCAGTTCTTC. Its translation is CASSLVGGVYNEQFF.

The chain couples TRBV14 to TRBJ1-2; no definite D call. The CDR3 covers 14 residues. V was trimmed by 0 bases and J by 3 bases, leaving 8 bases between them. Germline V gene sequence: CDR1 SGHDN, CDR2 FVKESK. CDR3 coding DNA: TGTGCCAGCAGCCAAGAATGGCAGGACTATGGCTACACCTTC. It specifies CASSQEWQDYGYTF.

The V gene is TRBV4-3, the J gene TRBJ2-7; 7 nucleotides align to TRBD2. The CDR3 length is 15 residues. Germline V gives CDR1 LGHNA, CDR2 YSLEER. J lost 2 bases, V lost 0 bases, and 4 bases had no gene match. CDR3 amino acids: CASSQDAGTTYEQYF. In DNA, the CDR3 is TGCGCCAGCAGCCAAGATGCTGGGACTACCTACGAGCAGTACTTC.

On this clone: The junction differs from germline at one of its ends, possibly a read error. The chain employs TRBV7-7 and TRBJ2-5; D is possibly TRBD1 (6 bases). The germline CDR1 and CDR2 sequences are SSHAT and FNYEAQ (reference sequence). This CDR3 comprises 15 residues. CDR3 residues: CASSSAGTNQETQYF. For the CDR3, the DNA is TGTGCTAGCAGCTCGGCCGGGACAAACCAAGAGACCCAGTACTTC.

The CDR3 DNA reads as TGTGCCAGCGGTACAGGGGATACCGGGGAGCTGTTTTTT. Its translation: CASGTGDTGELFF. The rearrangement uses TRBV28 and TRBJ2-2; 7 positions match TRBD1. Germline CDR1 and CDR2: MDHEN and SYDVKM. V was pared by 8 bases and J by 5 bases, with 5 bases of the junction left unmatched. The CDR3 is 13 residues long. Combining the CDR3 with reference TRBV28 and TRBJ2-2 gives the whole variable domain DVKVTQSSRYLVKRTGEKVFLECVQDMDHENMFWYRQDPGLGLRLIYFSYDVKMKEKGDIPEGYSVSREKKERFSLILESASTNQTSMYLCASGTGDTGELFFGEGSRLTVL.

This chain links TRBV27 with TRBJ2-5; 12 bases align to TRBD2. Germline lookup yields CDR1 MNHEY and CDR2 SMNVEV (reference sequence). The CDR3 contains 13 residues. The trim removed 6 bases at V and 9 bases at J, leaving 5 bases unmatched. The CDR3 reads CASRTSGGRAQYF. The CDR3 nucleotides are TGTGCCAGCAGGACTAGCGGGGGCAGGGCCCAGTACTTC.

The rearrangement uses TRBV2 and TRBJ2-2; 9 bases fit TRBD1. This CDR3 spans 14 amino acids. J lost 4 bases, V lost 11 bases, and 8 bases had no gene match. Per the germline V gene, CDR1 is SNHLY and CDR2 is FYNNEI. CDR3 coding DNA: TGTGCCGGAACAGGGGGCCGTGGCACCGGGGAGCTGTTTTTT. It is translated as CAGTGGRGTGELFF.

CDR3 residues: CASTQEGRSGNTIYF. CDR3 coding DNA: TGTGCCAGTACTCAAGAGGGCCGCTCTGGAAACACCATATATTTT. The V call is TRBV19, the J call TRBJ1-3, with D uncertain. V was trimmed by 7 bases and J by 0 bases, leaving 13 bases between them. Germline CDR1 is LNHDA and CDR2 is SQIVND (reference sequence). The CDR3 consists of 15 residues.

CDR3 sequence: CASSQDRELGVNTGELFF. The CDR3 DNA is TGCGCCAGCAGCCAAGATAGAGAGCTAGGAGTTAACACCGGGGAGCTGTTTTTT. The rearrangement joins TRBV4-1 to TRBJ2-2; D is ambiguous. Germline lookup yields CDR1 MGHRA and CDR2 YSYEKL. This CDR3 comprises 18 residues. Trimming pared 0 bases from V and 2 bases from J, leaving 16 bases between.

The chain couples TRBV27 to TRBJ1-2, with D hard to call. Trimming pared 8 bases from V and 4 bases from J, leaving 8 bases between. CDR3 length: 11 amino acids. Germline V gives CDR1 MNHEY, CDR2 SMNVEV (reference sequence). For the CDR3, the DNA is TGTGCCAGCCGGCGGGTCTATGGCTACACCTTC. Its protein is CASRRVYGYTF.

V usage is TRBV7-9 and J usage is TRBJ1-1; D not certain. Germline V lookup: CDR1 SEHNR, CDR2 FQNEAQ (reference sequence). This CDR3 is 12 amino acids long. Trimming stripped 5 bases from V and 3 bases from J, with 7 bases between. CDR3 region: CASSPQDTEAFF. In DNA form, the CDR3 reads TGTGCCAGCAGCCCGCAGGACACTGAAGCTTTCTTT.

Here the CDR3 DNA reads TGTGCCTTCGGACAGATGAACACTGAAGCTTTCTTT. Protein: CAFGQMNTEAFF. The gene calls are TRBV30 and TRBJ1-1, with a weak D call TRBD1 (6 bases). Deletions cut 7 bases from V and 0 bases from J, with 9 bases between. From germline, CDR1 is GTSNPN and CDR2 SVGIG (reference sequence). CDR3 length equals 12 residues.

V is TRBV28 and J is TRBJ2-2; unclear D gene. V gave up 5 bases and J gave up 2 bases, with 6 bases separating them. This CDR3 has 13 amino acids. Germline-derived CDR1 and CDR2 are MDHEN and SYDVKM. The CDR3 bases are TGTGCCAGCAGTCTACGTAACACCGGGGAGCTGTTTTTT. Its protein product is CASSLRNTGELFF.

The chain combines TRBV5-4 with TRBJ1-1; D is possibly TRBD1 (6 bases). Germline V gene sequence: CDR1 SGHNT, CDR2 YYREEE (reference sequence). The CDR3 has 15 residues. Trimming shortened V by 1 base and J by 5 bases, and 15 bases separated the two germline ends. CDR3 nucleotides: TGTGCCAGCAGCTTGAAAAGGCAGGGGTGGACTGAAGCTTTCTTT. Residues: CASSLKRQGWTEAFF.

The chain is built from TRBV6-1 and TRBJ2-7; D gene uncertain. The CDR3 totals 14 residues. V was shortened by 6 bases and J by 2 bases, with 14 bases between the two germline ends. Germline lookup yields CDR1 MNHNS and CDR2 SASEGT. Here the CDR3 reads CASSLGLVTYEQYF. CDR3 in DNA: TGTGCCAGCAGCCTTGGCCTAGTAACCTACGAGCAGTACTTC.

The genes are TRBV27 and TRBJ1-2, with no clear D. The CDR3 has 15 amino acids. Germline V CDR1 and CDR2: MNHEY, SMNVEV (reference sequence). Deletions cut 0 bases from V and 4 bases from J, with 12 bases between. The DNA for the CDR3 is TGTGCCAGCAGTTTATCGCCAATGACGGGCTATGGCTACACCTTC. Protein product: CASSLSPMTGYGYTF.

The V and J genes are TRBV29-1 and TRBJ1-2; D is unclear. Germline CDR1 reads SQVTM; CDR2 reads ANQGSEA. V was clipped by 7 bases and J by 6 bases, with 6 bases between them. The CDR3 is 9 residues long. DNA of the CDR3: TGCAGCGAGAGCGATGGCTACACCTTC. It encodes CSESDGYTF.